This T cell receptor beta chain stems from a study of blood T cell repertoires in COVID-19 (dated by TCRdb to about 2020). Regarding the study in general: Samples covering the acute and convalescent phases of COVID-19 were provided by collaborators in the United States, Italy and Spain. Where available, HLA class I and class II types were obtained from metadata supplied by the sample provider rather than from assay-based typing. Samples came from the ongoing ImmuneRACE study (first 160 participants) plus 1,254 subjects from 6 global collaborators. The dataset comprised deeply sampled blood TCRbeta repertoires from subjects exposed to, actively infected with, or recovered from COVID-19. Sample metadata almost always included a de-identified subject ID, COVID-19 status, age in years and sex. The repertoires were released in a freely available public database intended as a resource for research on the immune response to SARS-CoV-2. The prospective study material was composed of cDNA or gDNA derived from T cells, B-cell-depleted T cells, or PBMCs.

Participants in the prospective study were enrolled through a virtual design, were aged 18 to 89 years, and lived in roughly 26 United States geographic areas. Cohort assignment in the prospective study relied on participant-reported clinical history from a screening survey and a study questionnaire. Recovered participants in ImmuneRACE Cohort 3 were defined as having two consecutive negative NP/OP PCR tests, clearance from a healthcare professional, or resolution of symptoms. In the prospective study, whole blood, serum and a nasopharyngeal or oropharyngeal swab were collected from each participant by mobile phlebotomists. Participants in the prospective study had the option to provide additional blood draws and questionnaires over a 2-month period. Before DNA extraction, prospective study blood samples were shipped either frozen or at room temperature. On the study overall, not on this receptor specifically: The quantity of clinical and demographic metadata differed by source and by participant and was supplied without curation.

Comments on this clone: No antigen is known for it. Base quality data are lacking; no much larger clone is found one base away.

TCRbeta CDR3 regions were amplified from genomic DNA using the immunoSEQ Assay, a bias-controlled multiplex PCR. From the authors' description of their analysis: Within the assay, amplification of reference gene primers was used to estimate how many nucleated cells each sample contained. To quantify the absolute abundance of each unique TCRbeta CDR3 rearrangement, sequence reads were collapsed and filtered. Productive Simpson clonality was computed per sample as the square root of Simpson's diversity index over productive rearrangements. What TCRdb holds here is the immuneACCESS table cut down to in-frame rearrangements. Part of the clones is not present; checked against another copy, under half of the missing clones reflect an unresolved V gene, and the others are unexplained. The V and J calls and clone size come from that table; D and trimming were worked out from the DNA. Counted in this sample were some 350,000 clones; 80% to 90% of them appeared once. In total, the top ten clones hold about 1% of the sample.

The germline V gene sets CDR1 to MNHEY and CDR2 to SVGAGI. The CDR3 sequence holds 15 residues, the cysteine and phenylalanine included. Here the CDR3 DNA is all that survives: 45 bases in frame from base 1. V is clipped by 7 bases and J by 2 bases, and the sequence between their germline boundaries is 12 bases long. The TCR sequence derives from a man in his late teens or twenties who had recovered from COVID-19. Specimen: PBMCs or T cells enriched from blood (not recorded which). The chain uses TRBV6-5 and TRBJ2-6, with TRBD1 perhaps the D gene, on 6 matching bases. The CDR3 is CASNPRGAGANVLTF. The sequenced DNA is TGTGCCAGCAACCCCAGGGGAGCTGGGGCCAACGTCCTGACTTTC.